The sequence of this TCR beta chain was determined in a study of graft-versus-host responses after intestinal transplantation. The germline CDR1 and CDR2 sequences are SGHDT and YYEEEE. The CDR3 is made up of 14 amino acids. Trimming took 0 bases from V and 7 from J, leaving 11 bases between them. Data came from immunoSEQ multiplex PCR; TCRdb stores just in-frame clones and leaves some out. The data show 38,000 or so clones, with about 95% seen just once and about 0.54% held by the top ten. Comment on this clone: No antigen is known for it.

The J gene is TRBJ2-1, the V gene TRBV5-6, with D perhaps matching TRBD1 (5 bases). Sequencing used unstimulated CD8+ T cells sorted from spleen or lymph node cells, obtained before transplant. This TCR was recovered from a human donor who was the organ donor for an intestinal transplant. Here the CDR3 reads CASSLATVPNEQFF. CDR3 nucleotides: TGTGCCAGCAGCTTGGCGACAGTCCCTAATGAGCAGTTCTTC.